This TCR beta chain was sequenced for a study of blood T cell repertoires in COVID-19. On the study more broadly: PBMCs, B-cell-depleted T cells, or T cells were the source of the cDNA or gDNA that made up the material.

The table lists this clone with a count of one. Using immunoSEQ multiplex PCR, the repertoire was profiled, and TCRdb retains in-frame clones only, with some absent. The sample holds more than 300,000 clones, approximately 90% seen once. V dropped 1 base and J dropped 3 bases, with 6 bases sitting between them. Germline CDR1 is LNHNV and CDR2 is YYDKDF (reference sequence). The CDR3 spans 14 residues. The sequence derives from a woman younger than 35 who had recovered from COVID-19. The chain uses TRBV15 and TRBJ2-2; D remains ambiguous. Sequences were obtained from PBMCs or T cells enriched from blood (not recorded which). In nucleotides, the CDR3 is TGTGCCACCAGCAGAGTAATTGACACCGGGGAGCTGTTTTTT. Its protein is CATSRVIDTGELFF.